The clone carrying this T cell receptor (beta chain) was seen a few times. This entry is derived from a study of blood T cell repertoires in COVID-19. The CDR3 length is 15 residues. In germline, CDR1 is SGDLS, CDR2 YYNGEE. After removal of 0 bases from V and 5 bases from J, the junction contained 7 bases not matched to a gene. Profiling relied on immunoSEQ multiplex PCR, and the TCRdb table lists in-frame clones only, not all of them. The data hold about 480,000 clones, with roughly nine tenths observed a single time. The J gene is TRBJ2-7, the V gene TRBV9, with TRBD2 matching 8 bases. The source of this sequence is a man aged 18 to 30 with COVID-19, enrolled during active disease. Sequencing used peripheral blood. CDR3 region: CASSVETSAGDEQYF. For the CDR3, the DNA is TGTGCCAGCAGCGTAGAGACTAGCGCCGGGGACGAGCAGTACTTC.